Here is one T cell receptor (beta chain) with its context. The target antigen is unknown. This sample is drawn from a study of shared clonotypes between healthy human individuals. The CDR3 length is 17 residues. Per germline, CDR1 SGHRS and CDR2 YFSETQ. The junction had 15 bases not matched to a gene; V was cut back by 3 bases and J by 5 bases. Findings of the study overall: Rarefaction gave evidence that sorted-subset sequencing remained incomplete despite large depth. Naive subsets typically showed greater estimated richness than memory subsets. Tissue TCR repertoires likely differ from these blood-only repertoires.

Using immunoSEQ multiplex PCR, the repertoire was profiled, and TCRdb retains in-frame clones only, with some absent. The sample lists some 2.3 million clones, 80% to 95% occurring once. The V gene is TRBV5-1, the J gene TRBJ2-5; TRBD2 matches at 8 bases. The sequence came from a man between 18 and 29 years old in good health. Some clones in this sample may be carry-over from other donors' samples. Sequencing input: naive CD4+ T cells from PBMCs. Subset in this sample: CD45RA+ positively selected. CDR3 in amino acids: CASSSNTGTRGGETQYF. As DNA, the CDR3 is TGCGCCAGCAGCTCAAACACCGGGACTAGAGGTGGGGAGACCCAGTACTTC.